The rows below give T cell receptor beta chains drawn from one sample of a study of beta chain features in type 1 diabetes. Here immunoSEQ multiplex PCR was the method, and the copy in TCRdb shows in-frame clones only, minus some. This table holds some 900,000 clones, roughly 15% found once. Sequencing was performed on naive CD4+ T cells from blood. These receptors all come from a woman in her late teens or twenties in good health. The CDR3 runs from the conserved cysteine through the conserved F or W. The D gene is left open where the match is weak. Some rows have no size entry. The others give once, few or many, or a class for an expanded clone.

TGTGCCACCAGCAGCATGGGACAGGGGGTTGTGCGGCAGTTCTTC	CATSSMGQGVVRQFF	.	TRBV15	TRBJ2-1	15	TRBD1
TGCGCCAGCAGCCCGGAGACAGGGAAAAACATTCAGTACTTC	CASSPETGKNIQYF	few	TRBV5-1	TRBJ2-4	14	TRBD1
TGTGCCAGCAGCTTATGGACGGATACGCAGTATTTT	CASSLWTDTQYF	.	TRBV7-2	TRBJ2-3	12	.
TGCAGCGTTTCCGGGAGCCACGAGCAGTACTTC	CSVSGSHEQYF	few	TRBV29-1	TRBJ2-7	11	.
TGTGCCAGCAGCTTAGTGAGGGGCACCGGGGAGCTGTTTTTT	CASSLVRGTGELFF	.	TRBV7-2	TRBJ2-2	14	.
TGTGCCATCAGTGGGGAGACAGGGCCCACAGATACGCAGTATTTT	CAISGETGPTDTQYF	.	TRBV10-3	TRBJ2-3	15	TRBD1
TGTGCCAGCGTACGGCTTCTAGCGGGGGGGGCAGATACGCAGTATTTT	CASVRLLAGGADTQYF	few	TRBV7-9	TRBJ2-3	16	TRBD2
TGTGCCAGCAGTTACGGCGCGGGAGTCAATGAGCAGTTCTTC	CASSYGAGVNEQFF	few	TRBV6-6	TRBJ2-1	14	TRBD2
TGCGCCAGCAGCTTGGTTTCCGGGACAGAATACGAGCAGTACTTC	CASSLVSGTEYEQYF	.	TRBV5-1	TRBJ2-7	15	TRBD1
TGTGCCATCAGCGACAACAGGGTTGGCTACACCTTC	CAISDNRVGYTF	.	TRBV10-3	TRBJ1-2	12	.